This TCR beta chain was identified during a study of blood T cell repertoires in COVID-19 (dated by TCRdb to the early 2020s). About the study as a whole: Samples from collaborators originated in the United States, Italy and Spain and spanned both the acute and convalescent phases of COVID-19. Where HLA class I and class II types were available, the types were taken from metadata supplied by the sample provider, not from assay-based typing. The prospective study material was composed of cDNA or gDNA derived from T cells, B-cell-depleted T cells, or PBMCs. The repertoires were made available in a free public database intended to serve as a resource for research on the immune response to SARS-CoV-2. Samples were obtained from the ongoing ImmuneRACE study (first 160 participants) and from approximately 1,200 subjects provided by 6 global collaborators. Deeply sampled blood TCRbeta repertoires from subjects exposed to, actively infected with, or recovered from COVID-19 were included in the dataset. The sample metadata nearly always contained a de-identified subject ID, COVID-19 status, age in years and sex.

Of note for this clone: No cognate antigen has been identified for it. Within one base of it there is no much larger clone, and no base qualities were kept.

Compared with germline, V lacks 3 bases and J lacks 5 bases; bases without a gene match: 9. Based on the germline V gene, the CDR1 and CDR2 sequences are SGHRS and YFSETQ. From the cysteine through the phenylalanine, the CDR3 covers 16 amino acids. The DNA shown is the 48-base CDR3, in frame from base 1. Enrolling through a virtual design, the prospective study's participants ranged in age from roughly 18 to 95 years and lived across roughly 23 United States geographic areas. Cohort assignment in the prospective study relied on participant-reported clinical history from a screening survey and a study questionnaire. Recovered participants in ImmuneRACE Cohort 3 were defined by two consecutive negative NP/OP PCR tests, clearance by a healthcare professional, or resolution of symptoms. Mobile phlebotomists in the prospective study collected whole blood, serum and a nasopharyngeal or oropharyngeal swab from every participant. Additional blood draws and questionnaires over an approximately two-month period could optionally be provided by prospective study participants. Before DNA extraction, blood samples from the prospective study were shipped at room temperature or frozen.

General study outcomes and caveats: The amount of clinical and demographic metadata varied by source and participant and was provided uncurated.

TCRbeta CDR3 regions were amplified from genomic DNA by means of the immunoSEQ Assay, a bias-controlled multiplex PCR. The published analysis was carried out like this. Within the assay, amplification of reference gene primers was used to estimate how many nucleated cells each sample contained. To quantify the absolute abundance of each unique TCRbeta CDR3 rearrangement, sequence reads were collapsed and filtered. Productive Simpson clonality was computed per sample as the square root of Simpson's diversity index over productive rearrangements. Not all clones reach the TCRdb copy of this immuneACCESS table, which keeps in-frame sequences only. Checked studies attribute under half of the gap to unresolved V genes and leave the rest unexplained. The V and J calls and clone size come from that table; D and trimming were worked out from the DNA. This sample lists around 310,000 clones; approximately 91% were detected once. The ten most abundant clones make up around 9.5% of the sample.

The V gene is TRBV5-1 and the J gene is TRBJ2-2, and 8 bases in between align with TRBD1. The sequencing sample was made of PBMCs or T cells enriched from blood (not recorded which). The source is a woman aged 40 to 55 who had recovered from COVID-19. CDR3 loop: CASSSRQGWGTGELFF. The nucleotides are TGCGCCAGCAGCTCCCGACAGGGGTGGGGGACCGGGGAGCTGTTTTTT. The CDR3, completed at both ends by the reference TRBV5-1 and TRBJ2-2 genes, gives the full variable domain KAGVTQTPRYLIKTRGQQVTLSCSPISGHRSVSWYQQTPGQGLQFLFEYFSETQRNKGNFPGRFSGRQFSNSRSEMNVSTLELGDSALYLCASSSRQGWGTGELFFGEGSRLTVL.